This T cell receptor beta chain is drawn from a study of Ad26.COV2.S vaccination and SARS-CoV-2 variants. Treatment meaning: some 20 received Ad26.COV2.S at low or high dose, single or two shots; about 5 received placebo; per-sample allocation not given. Specimens were obtained on day 63 following the first vaccine or placebo injection. The CDR3 runs 14 residues. Trimming removed 4 bases from V and 3 bases from J; junction bases left unmatched: 5. Germline lookup yields CDR1 SGHNT and CDR2 YYREEE (reference sequence). Libraries were prepared by immunoSEQ multiplex PCR; TCRdb keeps only in-frame clonotypes and omits some of them. This table holds around 450,000 clones, 85% to 90% found once.

The V and J genes are TRBV5-4 and TRBJ2-7; 9 bases agree with TRBD1. The sequences come from peripheral blood, collected in a trial of Ad26.COV2.S vaccine versus placebo. The sequence derives from a person between 18 and 65 years old who received the Ad26.COV2.S COVID-19 vaccine or a placebo. CDR3: CASSDGTGLYEQYV. The CDR3 region has the DNA TGTGCCAGCAGCGACGGGACAGGGCTCTACGAGCAGTACGTC.